These T cell receptor beta chains were read from a single sample in a study of OX40 agonist ivuxolimab in advanced cancers. Produced via immunoSEQ multiplex PCR; TCRdb's table is partial and in-frame only. In the table there are tens of thousands of clones, around 84% of which are singletons. The sequencing used CD4+ or CD8+ T cells sorted from blood, collected in a trial of the OX40 agonist ivuxolimab. These TCRs come from an adult with an advanced solid tumor such as melanoma, head and neck, liver or kidney cancer. Each CDR3 is given with its conserved first and last residue. The D gene is left open where the match is weak.

V: TRBV10-3; J: TRBJ2-3; D: TRBD2; DNA: TGTGCCATCAGTCTAAACCAAGAGACTAGCGGGGGGGCTGGAGATACGCAGTATTTT; CDR3: CAISLNQETSGGAGDTQYF
V: TRBV7-9; J: TRBJ1-1; D: NA; DNA: TGTGCCAGCAGCTTGGGTCACCTAAAGAACACTGAAGCTTTCTTT; CDR3: CASSLGHLKNTEAFF
V: TRBV7-9; J: TRBJ2-1; D: NA; DNA: TGTGCCAGCAGGCCAGGGAGCTCCTACAATGAGCAGTTCTTC; CDR3: CASRPGSSYNEQFF
V: TRBV4-1; J: TRBJ2-5; D: NA; DNA: TGCGCCAGCAGCCAAAGCCTCTTTCGGGGCGAGTACCAAGAGACCCAGTACTTC; CDR3: CASSQSLFRGEYQETQYF
V: TRBV21-1; J: TRBJ1-5; D: NA; DNA: TGTGCCAGCATATACAGTTCCCTTACAGGGGGCACCCTCTCGGGCAATCAGCCCCAGCATTTT; CDR3: CASIYSSLTGGTLSGNQPQHF
V: TRBV19; J: TRBJ1-6; D: NA; DNA: TGTGCCAGTAGTAGCGAGCGGGGGCCCTCACCCCTCCACTTT; CDR3: CASSSERGPSPLHF
V: TRBV7-2; J: TRBJ1-2; D: TRBD1; DNA: TGTGCCAGCAGCTCCCGACAGGGGGGTAACTATGGCTACACCTTC; CDR3: CASSSRQGGNYGYTF
V: TRBV4-2; J: TRBJ2-5; D: NA; DNA: TGTGCCAGCTCCTCAGGTCTAGACAGAAACCAAGAGACCCAGTACTTC; CDR3: CASSSGLDRNQETQYF
V: TRBV6-1; J: TRBJ1-1; D: NA; DNA: TGTGCCAGCAGTGAAGCGCCTCAGGTGAGGACTGAAGCTTTCTTT; CDR3: CASSEAPQVRTEAFF
V: TRBV10-3; J: TRBJ2-7; D: NA; DNA: TGTGCCACCCGCCCTCGGTGGCTGGCTGGCGGGATCTACGAGCAGTACTTC; CDR3: CATRPRWLAGGIYEQYF
V: TRBV19; J: TRBJ2-5; D: NA; DNA: TGTGCCAGTAGTCCGGGGGACAGCCAAGAGACCCAGTACTTC; CDR3: CASSPGDSQETQYF
V: TRBV28; J: TRBJ2-7; D: TRBD1; DNA: TGTGCCAGCCGGGACAGGGTCTACGAGCAGTACTTC; CDR3: CASRDRVYEQYF
V: TRBV5-4; J: TRBJ2-5; D: NA; DNA: TGTGCCAGCAGCTTGGTCCGGCGGGGTGAGACCCAGTACTTC; CDR3: CASSLVRRGETQYF
V: TRBV7-2; J: TRBJ2-6; D: NA; DNA: TGTGCCAGCAGCTTAATAGAGGCCAACGTCCTGACTTTC; CDR3: CASSLIEANVLTF
V: TRBV6-1; J: TRBJ1-1; D: TRBD1; DNA: TGTGCCAGCACCCAGACAGGGGGCACTGAAGCTTTCTTT; CDR3: CASTQTGGTEAFF
V: TRBV7-9; J: TRBJ2-7; D: NA; DNA: TGTGCCAGCAGTACTCCCTCCTACGAGCAGTACTTC; CDR3: CASSTPSYEQYF
V: TRBV5-1; J: TRBJ1-4; D: NA; DNA: TGCGCCAGCAGCTTGGGGCAGGGGTTGACTAATGAAAAACTGTTTTTT; CDR3: CASSLGQGLTNEKLFF
V: TRBV7-9; J: TRBJ1-5; D: TRBD1; DNA: TGTGCCAGCAGCTTAGCTCGGGGACAGGGAAGTCGGAGCAATCAGCCCCAGCATTTT; CDR3: CASSLARGQGSRSNQPQHF
V: TRBV15; J: TRBJ1-1; D: NA; DNA: TGTGCCACCAGCAGAGATTGGGGGGAGGCTAACACTGAAGCTTTCTTT; CDR3: CATSRDWGEANTEAFF
V: TRBV5-1; J: TRBJ2-7; D: NA; DNA: TGCGCCAGCAGCCTTGTGAGTTGGGGGAGCTCCTACGAGCAGTACTTC; CDR3: CASSLVSWGSSYEQYF